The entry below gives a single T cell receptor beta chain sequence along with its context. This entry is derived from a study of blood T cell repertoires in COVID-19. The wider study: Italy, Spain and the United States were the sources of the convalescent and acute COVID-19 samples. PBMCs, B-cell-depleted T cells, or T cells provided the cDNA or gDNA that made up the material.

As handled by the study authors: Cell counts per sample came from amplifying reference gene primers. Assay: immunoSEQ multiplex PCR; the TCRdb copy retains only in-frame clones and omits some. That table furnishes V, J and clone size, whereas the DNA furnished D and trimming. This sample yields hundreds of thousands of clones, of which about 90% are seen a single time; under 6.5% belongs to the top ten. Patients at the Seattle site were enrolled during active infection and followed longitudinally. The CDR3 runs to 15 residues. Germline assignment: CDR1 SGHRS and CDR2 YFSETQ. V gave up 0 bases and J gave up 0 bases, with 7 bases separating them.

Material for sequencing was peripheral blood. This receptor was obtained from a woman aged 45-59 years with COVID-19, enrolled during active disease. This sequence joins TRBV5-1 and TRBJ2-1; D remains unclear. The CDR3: CASSLVRNSYNEQFF. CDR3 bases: TGCGCCAGCAGCTTGGTCAGAAACTCCTACAATGAGCAGTTCTTC.